This T cell receptor beta chain was captured in a study of T cell repertoires in cytomegalovirus infection. The CDR3 is 15 amino acids. The germline V gene has CDR1 SGDLS and CDR2 YYNGEE. After removal of 3 bases from V and 2 bases from J, the junction contained 4 bases not matched to a gene. TCRdb fed the reads into MiXCR, producing one record per CDR3 protein. The data contain about 83,000 distinct CDR3 sequences, 24% of them seen just once; the ten biggest clones take up 50%. As concerns this clonotype: The antigen remains undetermined.

Here the sequenced sample was CD8+ T cells from cultured PBMCs, taken from culture after CMV antigen stimulation. This receptor was identified in a human donor in good health (CMV status not recorded). Some clones in this sample may be carry-over from other donors' samples. This rearrangement joins TRBV9 to TRBJ2-5; 10 bases map to TRBD2. CDR3: CASSGAGGVQETQYF. In DNA, the CDR3 is TGTGCCAGCAGCGGAGCGGGGGGGGTGCAAGAGACCCAGTACTTC.